The 11 T cell receptor beta chains below were found in one sample sequenced in a study of T cells in Graves' hyperthyroidism and ophthalmopathy. RNA transcripts yielded amplified TCR beta CDR3 regions. The TCR CDR3 was amplified in a first-round RT-PCR using the HTBI primer set. One entry per CDR3 protein, called by TCRdb with MiXCR from the multiplex PCR reads. The profile shows around 690,000 distinct CDR3 sequences, 17% of them singletons. Sample: blood. These TCRs come from a man in his fifties with Graves' hyperthyroidism.

A word on this clonotype: A much larger clone differs from this one at a single base, so this may be a read error. The chain combines TRBV7-8 with TRBJ1-2; D is perhaps TRBD1 (5 bases). Trimming removed 0 bases at V and 2 bases at J, with 16 bases between. Germline V gene lookup returns CDR1 SGHVS and CDR2 FQNEAQ. The CDR3 sequence is 17 residues long. In DNA, the CDR3 is TGTGCCAGCAGCTTAGCGATGTCGGCTGGGGACAACTATGGCTACACCTTC. This sequence encodes CASSLAMSAGDNYGYTF.

Ten or more counts support this clonotype. This chain links TRBV12-3 or TRBV12-4 with TRBJ2-1; D unclear. Trimming took 3 bases from V and 3 from J, leaving 9 bases between them. CDR3 length: 14 residues. This chain's CDR3 is CASSFGQNYNEQFF. The CDR3 bases are TGTGCCAGCAGTTTCGGGCAGAACTACAATGAGCAGTTCTTC.

Worth noting for this clonotype: A read error may produce the germline difference seen at one junction end. The rearrangement joins TRBV7-7 to TRBJ2-1; 7 bases fit TRBD1. Germline CDR1 SSHAT, CDR2 FNYEAQ (reference sequence). The CDR3 has 16 amino acids. The chain's CDR3 is CASSLDRDRAYNEQFF. For the CDR3, the DNA is TGTGCTAGCAGCTTAGACCGGGACAGAGCCTACAATGAGCAGTTCTTC.

V is TRBV28 and J is TRBJ2-3, with 14 bases aligning to TRBD2. The junction had 8 bases not matched to a gene; V was cut back by 4 bases and J by 2 bases. CDR3 length: 18 residues. The germline V gene has CDR1 MDHEN and CDR2 SYDVKM. CDR3 sequence (DNA): TGTGCCAGCAGTTCTCCGGGACTAGCGGGGGTTTCCACAGATACGCAGTATTTT. Protein product: CASSSPGLAGVSTDTQYF.

The chain carries TRBV28 and TRBJ1-2; the match to TRBD1 covers 10 bases. From germline, CDR1 is MDHEN and CDR2 SYDVKM. After removal of 5 bases from V and 3 bases from J, the junction contained 6 bases not matched to a gene. There are 15 residues in the CDR3. The DNA for the CDR3 is TGTGCCAGCAGTCCTGCCGGGACAGGGGACTATGGCTACACCTTC. Translation gives CASSPAGTGDYGYTF.

This sequence joins TRBV19 and TRBJ2-2; D may match TRBD1 or TRBD2 (5 bases each). The CDR3 is 14 residues long. Trimming pared 5 bases from V and 6 bases from J, leaving 13 bases between. Germline V gives CDR1 LNHDA, CDR2 SQIVND (reference sequence). Here the CDR3 DNA reads TGTGCCAGTAGTGGGACGAATGGAGCCGGGGAGCTGTTTTTT. This sequence encodes CASSGTNGAGELFF. Full variable domain (missing parts from reference TRBV19 and TRBJ2-2): DGGITQSPKYLFRKEGQNVTLSCEQNLNHDAMYWYRQDPGQGLRLIYYSQIVNDFQKGDIAEGYSVSREKKESFPLTVTSAQKNPTAFYLCASSGTNGAGELFFGEGSRLTVL.

This chain connects TRBV4-1 to TRBJ2-1; D perhaps matches TRBD2 (5 bases). The CDR3 spans 15 residues. V dropped 4 bases and J dropped 7 bases, with 17 bases sitting between them. In germline, CDR1 is MGHRA, CDR2 YSYEKL. This CDR3 reads CASSPERRLGNEQFF. Written as DNA, the CDR3 is TGCGCCAGCAGCCCAGAACGGAGGCTAGGGAATGAGCAGTTCTTC.

This clonotype appeared a few times. This rearrangement joins TRBV20-1 to TRBJ2-2; D assignment may be TRBD1 or TRBD2 (5 bases each). The germline V gene encodes CDR1 DFQATT and CDR2 SNEGSKA (reference sequence). Trimming took 4 bases from V and 2 from J, leaving 14 bases between them. CDR3 size: 15 residues. The CDR3 protein is CSAIGGTSNTGELFF. In DNA, the CDR3 is TGCAGTGCTATAGGTGGGACCTCTAACACCGGGGAGCTGTTTTTT.

This chain links TRBV3-1 with TRBJ2-7; possibly TRBD1 or TRBD2 for D (5 bases each). This CDR3 is built from 14 residues. Trimming took 0 bases from V and 7 from J, leaving 13 bases between them. Per the germline V gene, CDR1 is LGHDT and CDR2 is YNNKEL (reference sequence). The CDR3 here is CASSQDSGAGEQYF. DNA for the CDR3: TGTGCCAGCAGCCAAGATTCCGGGGCCGGGGAGCAGTACTTC.

The V and J genes are TRBV19 and TRBJ2-2, with D possibly matching TRBD2 (6 bases). This CDR3 is built from 14 residues. Trimming removed 5 bases at V and 3 bases at J, with 10 bases between. Germline loops: CDR1 LNHDA, CDR2 SQIVND (reference sequence). CDR3 coding DNA: TGTGCCAGTAGTGGGGGACTTCACACCGGGGAGCTGTTTTTT. This codes for CASSGGLHTGELFF. The full variable domain, its missing parts supplied by reference TRBV19 and TRBJ2-2, is DGGITQSPKYLFRKEGQNVTLSCEQNLNHDAMYWYRQDPGQGLRLIYYSQIVNDFQKGDIAEGYSVSREKKESFPLTVTSAQKNPTAFYLCASSGGLHTGELFFGEGSRLTVL.

This clonotype showed up many times. This chain connects TRBV24-1 to TRBJ2-1; D is ambiguous. The germline V gene has CDR1 KGHDR and CDR2 SFDVKD. This CDR3 region has 16 residues. V was clipped by 4 bases and J by 0 bases, with 12 bases between them. CDR3 sequence: CATSEHDILSYNEQFF. CDR3 DNA sequence: TGTGCCACCAGTGAACATGACATTCTCTCCTACAATGAGCAGTTCTTC.